The next 25 T cell receptor beta chains were all read from a single sample in a study of T-cell reconstitution after alpha-beta-depleted transplantation in children. Unique molecular identifiers were incorporated during preparation of the TCRbeta library. In TCRdb, the PCR reads were re-called with MiXCR into one record per CDR3 protein. The data hold a few hundred thousand distinct CDR3 sequences, with approximately 11% observed a single time. The material was PBMCs from the stem cell graft donor, obtained from the stem cell graft. The receptors originated from a human donor who donated a stem cell graft to a child with acute myeloid leukemia.

This clonotype came up a few times. The gene calls are TRBV6-5 and TRBJ2-3, with 9 bases identical to TRBD1. Per the germline V gene, CDR1 is MNHEY and CDR2 is SVGAGI. The CDR3 runs 13 residues. With 2 bases clipped from V and 14 bases from J, the junction kept 8 bases outside the gene matches. The DNA of the CDR3 is TGTGCCAGCAGTTACGCAACCGGGACAGGGTGGTATTTT. Protein: CASSYATGTGWYF.

This clonotype occurred a few times. The J gene is TRBJ1-1, the V gene TRBV27, with a tentative D call TRBD1 (5 bases). Trimming cost V 3 bases and J 5 bases, with 13 bases left between them. CDR1 is MNHEY, CDR2 SMNVEV, per germline (reference sequence). The CDR3 loop spans 14 amino acids. DNA for the CDR3: TGTGCCAGCAGTTTTCTAGGGGTGGGGACTGAAGCTTTCTTT. This translates into CASSFLGVGTEAFF.

The chain recombines TRBV3-1 with TRBJ2-3; 11 bases align to TRBD2. This CDR3 contains 16 residues. Losses at the gene ends were 1 base for V and 3 bases for J; bases not matched to a gene: 3. Germline lookup yields CDR1 LGHDT and CDR2 YNNKEL (reference sequence). Written as DNA, the CDR3 is TGTGCCAGCAGCCAAGCTACTAGCGGGGGAACAGATACGCAGTATTTT. It codes for CASSQATSGGTDTQYF.

This chain uses TRBV25-1 with TRBJ2-1; D gene uncertain. Germline V gene lookup returns CDR1 MGHDK and CDR2 SYGVNS. V lost 3 bases and J 9 bases, leaving 12 bases between the germline ends. This CDR3 has 13 amino acids. The CDR3 DNA sequence: TGTGCCAGCAGTGATTCGGGCCCCGGTGAGCAGTTCTTC. Translation: CASSDSGPGEQFF.

This clonotype appeared many times. The V gene is TRBV7-2, the J gene TRBJ1-1, with D unclear. Trimming removed 0 bases from V and 5 bases from J, with 10 bases in between. The V gene's germline CDR1 is SGHTA and CDR2 FQGNSA. The CDR3 covers 14 residues. CDR3 protein: CASSLAPGGTEAFF. The DNA for the CDR3 is TGTGCCAGCAGCTTAGCACCAGGAGGGACTGAAGCTTTCTTT.

This clonotype appeared a few times. This sequence joins TRBV4-2 and TRBJ2-3, with TRBD2 as a possible D gene (6 bases). CDR3 length: 14 amino acids. The germline V and J ends were trimmed by 9 bases and 3 bases, with 16 bases remaining between them. Germline loops: CDR1 LGHNA, CDR2 YNFKEQ. CDR3 coding DNA: TGTGCCAGGGGCCCCTCAGGGAGGACAGATACGCAGTATTTT. Its protein product is CARGPSGRTDTQYF.

The sample holds many counts of this clonotype. The chain joins TRBV27 to TRBJ2-7; TRBD2 might be the D (7 bases). Trimming shortened V by 4 bases and J by 4 bases, and 17 bases separated the two germline ends. The germline CDR1 and CDR2 sequences are MNHEY and SMNVEV (reference sequence). The CDR3 contains 15 residues. In DNA, the CDR3 is TGTGCCAGCAGTTCATACCCGGGGGGCGTGTACGAGCAGTACTTC. As protein: CASSSYPGGVYEQYF.

This clonotype was recorded a few times. The J gene is TRBJ1-4, the V gene TRBV12-3 or TRBV12-4; maybe TRBD1 (6 bases). The CDR3 is 12 amino acids. V dropped 6 bases and J dropped 8 bases, with 10 bases sitting between them. The CDR3 loop reads CASSRTVEKLFF. Here the CDR3 DNA reads TGTGCCAGCAGCCGGACAGTCGAAAAACTGTTTTTT.

CDR3 sequence reads: CAISESTGAGELFF. The CDR3 DNA is TGTGCCATCAGTGAGTCGACAGGGGCCGGGGAGCTGTTTTTT. The genes are TRBV10-3 and TRBJ2-2; the match to TRBD1 covers 8 bases. The CDR3 sequence is 14 residues long. Per germline, CDR1 ENHRY and CDR2 SYGVKD. Trimming cost V 0 bases and J 6 bases; bases outside gene matches: 0.

CDR3: CSVIRTPGHTDTQYF. In DNA form, the CDR3 reads TGCAGCGTGATCCGGACTCCCGGCCACACAGATACGCAGTATTTT. V and J are TRBV29-1 and TRBJ2-3; weak D call: TRBD2 (5 bases). V was shortened by 6 bases and J by 2 bases, with 18 bases between the two germline ends. Germline V gives CDR1 SQVTM, CDR2 ANQGSEA. The CDR3 consists of 15 residues.

The J gene is TRBJ2-2, the V gene TRBV7-2; D is uncertain. CDR1 is SGHTA, CDR2 FQGNSA, per germline. The CDR3 extends over 14 amino acids. V lost 2 bases and J lost 4, with 8 bases in between. The CDR3 region has the DNA TGTGCCAGCAGCTTACGGAGAAGCACCGGGGAGCTGTTTTTT. As protein: CASSLRRSTGELFF.

V is TRBV7-9 and J is TRBJ2-7; 7 bases agree with TRBD2. Germline V lookup: CDR1 SEHNR, CDR2 FQNEAQ (reference sequence). This CDR3 is built from 13 residues. V was clipped by 7 bases and J by 4 bases; unmatched bases: 7. The CDR3 loop is CASTSGNHYEQYF. In DNA, the CDR3 is TGTGCCAGCACTAGCGGCAACCATTACGAGCAGTACTTC.

Written as DNA, the CDR3 is TGTGCCAGCAGCTTAGAAGGTAGCGGGAGGGCCGAAGATACGCAGTATTTT. Encoded protein: CASSLEGSGRAEDTQYF. V is TRBV11-2 and J is TRBJ2-3; 11 bases match TRBD2. The CDR3 is 17 residues long. Trimming took 0 bases from V and 5 from J; bases not matched to a gene: 7. Germline V gene sequence: CDR1 SGHAT, CDR2 FQNNGV. The whole variable domain, remainder taken from reference TRBV11-2 and TRBJ2-3, is EAGVAQSPRYKIIEKRQSVAFWCNPISGHATLYWYQQILGQGPKLLIQFQNNGVVDDSQLPKDRFSAERLKGVDSTLKIQPAKLEDSAVYLCASSLEGSGRAEDTQYFGPGTRLTVL.

This clonotype has ten or more counts. This chain links TRBV6-5 with TRBJ2-3, with D perhaps assigned TRBD1 or TRBD2 (5 bases each). The CDR3 length is 12 residues. The germline gives CDR1 MNHEY, CDR2 SVGAGI. V lost 5 bases and J lost 13, with 16 bases in between. The CDR3 nucleotides read TGTGCCAGCAGTACTCTGGGGGTATCTGAGTATTTT. It yields the protein CASSTLGVSEYF.

This clonotype was recorded at least ten times. V usage is TRBV5-1 and J usage is TRBJ1-1; maybe TRBD1 (5 bases). The CDR3 covers 15 residues. The germline V gene encodes CDR1 SGHRS and CDR2 YFSETQ. V shed 0 bases and J shed 7 bases, with 16 bases lying between them. The CDR3 DNA follows: TGCGCCAGCAGCTTGGGGTGGATGGGGGAATATGAAGCTTTCTTT. Protein sequence: CASSLGWMGEYEAFF.

This clonotype was counted only a few times. The CDR3 region is CASSWDWNTEAFF. CDR3 sequence (DNA): TGCGCCAGCAGCTGGGATTGGAACACTGAAGCTTTCTTT. The J gene is TRBJ1-1, the V gene TRBV5-1, with D unresolved. Germline V gives CDR1 SGHRS, CDR2 YFSETQ. The CDR3 length is 13 residues. With 3 bases removed from V and 1 base from J, the gap between germline ends came to 7 bases. Drawing the rest from reference TRBV5-1 and TRBJ1-1, the complete variable domain is KAGVTQTPRYLIKTRGQQVTLSCSPISGHRSVSWYQQTPGQGLQFLFEYFSETQRNKGNFPGRFSGRQFSNSRSEMNVSTLELGDSALYLCASSWDWNTEAFFGQGTRLTVV.

The genes are TRBV5-1 and TRBJ1-5, with D tentatively TRBD1 (6 bases). CDR1 SGHRS and CDR2 YFSETQ come from the germline V gene. V was trimmed by 4 bases and J by 6 bases, leaving 20 bases between them. The CDR3 is 16 residues long. The CDR3 protein is CASSPGTGGGIQPQHF. The CDR3 coding sequence is TGCGCCAGCAGCCCCGGGACGGGCGGGGGCATTCAGCCCCAGCATTTT.

The rearrangement uses TRBV5-6 and TRBJ2-1; 12 nucleotides agree with TRBD2. The CDR3 has 16 amino acids. The ends lost 4 bases at V and 4 bases at J; junction bases unmatched: 6. Germline V lookup: CDR1 SGHDT, CDR2 YYEEEE. The DNA of the CDR3 is TGTGCCAGCAGCGAACTAGCGGGAGGTGTTTACAATGAGCAGTTCTTC. Protein sequence: CASSELAGGVYNEQFF.

This clonotype was seen a few times. The genes are TRBV14 and TRBJ1-6; maybe TRBD1 (5 bases). The ends were cut back, 0 bases at V and 9 bases at J, with 9 bases in the middle. The germline CDR1 and CDR2 sequences are SGHDN and FVKESK. This CDR3 contains 14 residues. In DNA, the CDR3 is TGTGCCAGCAGCCAAGATGGCAGGGCTTCACCCCTCCACTTT. It translates to CASSQDGRASPLHF. Using reference TRBV14 and TRBJ1-6 for the parts outside the CDR3, the full variable domain is EAGVTQFPSHSVIEKGQTVTLRCDPISGHDNLYWYRRVMGKEIKFLLHFVKESKQDESGMPNNRFLAERTGGTYSTLKVQPAELEDSGVYFCASSQDGRASPLHFGNGTRLTVT.

This clonotype has ten or more counts. The J gene is TRBJ2-1, the V gene TRBV29-1; 8 bases are shared with TRBD2. After removal of 2 bases from V and 2 bases from J, the junction contained 5 bases not matched to a gene. Germline assignment: CDR1 SQVTM and CDR2 ANQGSEA. This CDR3 is 15 amino acids long. DNA for the CDR3: TGCAGCGTTGAACCAGCGGGAGCGACCTACAATGAGCAGTTCTTC. Translation gives CSVEPAGATYNEQFF.

This clonotype has only a few counts. The chain has TRBV7-8 and TRBJ2-3; 10 bases align to TRBD2. The CDR3 consists of 16 residues. The ends lost 5 bases at V and 2 bases at J; junction bases unmatched: 7. Germline CDR1 reads SGHVS; CDR2 reads FQNEAQ. CDR3 sequence reads: CASSVRTSGFTDTQYF. The CDR3 DNA follows: TGTGCCAGCAGCGTCAGGACTAGCGGCTTCACAGATACGCAGTATTTT.

This clonotype was seen ten or more times. The chain is built from TRBV5-1 and TRBJ2-3, with a tentative D call TRBD1 (6 bases). Trimming stripped 5 bases from V and 0 bases from J, with 13 bases between. Per the germline V gene, CDR1 is SGHRS and CDR2 is YFSETQ. CDR3 length: 15 amino acids. The CDR3 DNA is TGCGCCAGCAGAAAAGGGGGACAAAGCACAGATACGCAGTATTTT. It yields the protein CASRKGGQSTDTQYF. Combining the CDR3 with reference TRBV5-1 and TRBJ2-3 gives the whole variable domain KAGVTQTPRYLIKTRGQQVTLSCSPISGHRSVSWYQQTPGQGLQFLFEYFSETQRNKGNFPGRFSGRQFSNSRSEMNVSTLELGDSALYLCASRKGGQSTDTQYFGPGTRLTVL.

This clonotype showed up just a few times. This chain links TRBV4-1 with TRBJ2-5; 7 positions agree with TRBD1. Germline values: CDR1 MGHRA, CDR2 YSYEKL. This CDR3 has 15 amino acids. V shed 3 bases, J shed 2 bases, and the junction held 6 bases outside the gene matches. The CDR3 sequence: CASSHLRDRQETQYF. In DNA, the CDR3 is TGCGCCAGCAGCCATCTCCGGGACAGACAAGAGACCCAGTACTTC.

This clonotype was seen more than once but under ten times. The chain employs TRBV10-1 and TRBJ2-3; D uncertain. Trimming took 0 bases from V and 3 from J, leaving 10 bases between them. Germline V gene data show CDR1 as WNHNN and CDR2 as SYGVQD (reference sequence). The CDR3 length is 15 residues. Here the CDR3 reads CASSESSSLTDTQYF. As DNA, the CDR3 is TGCGCCAGCAGTGAGTCAAGTAGTCTGACAGATACGCAGTATTTT.

This sequence joins TRBV6-6 and TRBJ2-1, with 7 positions matching TRBD2. Trimming cost V 5 bases and J 10 bases; bases outside gene matches: 8. Per the germline V gene, CDR1 is MNHNY and CDR2 is SVGAGI (reference sequence). CDR3 length: 13 residues. CDR3 nucleotides: TGTGCCAGCAGTAAAGGGGAGGGACCCGAGCAGTTCTTC. It codes for CASSKGEGPEQFF.